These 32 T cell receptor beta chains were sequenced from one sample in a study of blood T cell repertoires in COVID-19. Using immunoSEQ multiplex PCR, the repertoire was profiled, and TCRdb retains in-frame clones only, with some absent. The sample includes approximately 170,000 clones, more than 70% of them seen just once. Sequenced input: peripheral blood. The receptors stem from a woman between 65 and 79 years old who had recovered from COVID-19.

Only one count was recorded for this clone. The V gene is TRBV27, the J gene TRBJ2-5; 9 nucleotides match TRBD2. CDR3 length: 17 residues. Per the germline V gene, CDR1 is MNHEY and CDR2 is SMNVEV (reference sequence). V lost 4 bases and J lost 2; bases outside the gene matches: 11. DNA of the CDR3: TGTGCCAGCAGTTCACTCGGACTAGCGACCCAGCAAGAGACCCAGTACTTC. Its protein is CASSSLGLATQQETQYF.

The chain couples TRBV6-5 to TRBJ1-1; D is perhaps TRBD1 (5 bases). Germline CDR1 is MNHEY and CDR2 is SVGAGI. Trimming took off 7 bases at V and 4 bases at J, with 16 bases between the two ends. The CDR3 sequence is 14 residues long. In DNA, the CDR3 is TGTGCCAGCACCCTGGGGAGGGGAGTCACTGAAGCTTTCTTT. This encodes CASTLGRGVTEAFF.

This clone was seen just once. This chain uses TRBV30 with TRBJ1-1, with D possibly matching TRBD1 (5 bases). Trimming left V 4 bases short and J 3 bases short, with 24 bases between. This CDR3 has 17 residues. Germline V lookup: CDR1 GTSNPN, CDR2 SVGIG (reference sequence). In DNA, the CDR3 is TGTGCCTGGACTCCCGAGTGGGACTCCGAGGGGTACACTGAAGCTTTCTTT. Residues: CAWTPEWDSEGYTEAFF.

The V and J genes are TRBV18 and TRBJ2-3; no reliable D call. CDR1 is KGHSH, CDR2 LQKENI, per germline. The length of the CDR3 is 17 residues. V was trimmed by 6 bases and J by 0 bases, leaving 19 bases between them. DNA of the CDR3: TGTGCCAGCTCCCCGCCCAAGACAATCACTAGCACAGATACGCAGTATTTT. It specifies CASSPPKTITSTDTQYF.

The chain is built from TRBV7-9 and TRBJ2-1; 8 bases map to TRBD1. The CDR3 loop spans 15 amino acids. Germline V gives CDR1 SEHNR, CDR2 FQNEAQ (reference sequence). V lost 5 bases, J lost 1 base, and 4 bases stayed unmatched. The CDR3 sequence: CASSPDRGSYNEQFF. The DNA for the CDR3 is TGTGCCAGCAGCCCAGACAGGGGATCCTACAATGAGCAGTTCTTC. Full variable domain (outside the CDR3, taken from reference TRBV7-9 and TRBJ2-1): DTGVSQNPRHKITKRGQNVTFRCDPISEHNRLYWYRQTLGQGPEFLTYFQNEAQLEKSRLLSDRFSAERPKGSFSTLEIQRTEQGDSAMYLCASSPDRGSYNEQFFGPGTRLTVL.

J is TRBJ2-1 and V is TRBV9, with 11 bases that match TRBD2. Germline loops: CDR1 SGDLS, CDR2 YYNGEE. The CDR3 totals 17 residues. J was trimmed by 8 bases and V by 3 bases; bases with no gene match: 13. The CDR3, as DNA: TGTGCCAGCAGCGGTCCGCCTACTAGCGGGAGACGGGATGAGCAGTTCTTC. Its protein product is CASSGPPTSGRRDEQFF.

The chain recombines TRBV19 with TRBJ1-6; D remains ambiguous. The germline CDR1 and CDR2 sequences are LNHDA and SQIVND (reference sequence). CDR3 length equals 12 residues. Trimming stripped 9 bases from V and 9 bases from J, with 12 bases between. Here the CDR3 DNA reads TGTGCCAGCCGAACAGAGGGTTCACCCCTCCACTTT. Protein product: CASRTEGSPLHF.

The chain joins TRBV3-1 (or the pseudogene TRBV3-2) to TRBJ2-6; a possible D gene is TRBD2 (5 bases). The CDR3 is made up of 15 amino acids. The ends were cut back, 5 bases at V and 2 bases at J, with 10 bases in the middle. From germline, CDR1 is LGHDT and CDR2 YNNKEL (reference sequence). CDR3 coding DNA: TGTGCCAGCAGCACCACTAGAACTGGGGCCAACGTCCTGACTTTC. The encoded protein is CASSTTRTGANVLTF.

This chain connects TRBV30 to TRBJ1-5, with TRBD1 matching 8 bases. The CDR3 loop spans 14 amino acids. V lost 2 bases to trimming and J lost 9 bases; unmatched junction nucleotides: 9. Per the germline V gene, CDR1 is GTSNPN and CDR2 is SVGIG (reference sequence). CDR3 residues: CAWSLNRGGRPQHF. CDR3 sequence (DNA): TGTGCCTGGAGTCTTAACAGGGGGGGGAGGCCCCAGCATTTT. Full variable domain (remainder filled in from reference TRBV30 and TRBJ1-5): SQTIHQWPATLVQPVGSPLSLECTVEGTSNPNLYWYRQAAGRGLQLLFYSVGIGQISSEVPQNLSASRPQDRQFILSSKKLLLSDSGFYLCAWSLNRGGRPQHFGDGTRLSIL.

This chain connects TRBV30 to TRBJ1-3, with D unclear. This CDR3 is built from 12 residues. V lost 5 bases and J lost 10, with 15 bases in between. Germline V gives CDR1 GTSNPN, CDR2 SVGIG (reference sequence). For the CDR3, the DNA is TGTGCCTGGGTGCCCCTTTCGGGTACCATATATTTT. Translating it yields CAWVPLSGTIYF.

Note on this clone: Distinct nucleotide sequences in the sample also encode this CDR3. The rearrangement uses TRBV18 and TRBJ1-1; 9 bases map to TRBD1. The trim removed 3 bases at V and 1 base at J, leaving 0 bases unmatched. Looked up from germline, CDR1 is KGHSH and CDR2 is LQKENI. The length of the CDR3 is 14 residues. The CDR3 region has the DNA TGTGCCAGCTCACCGGACAGGGGGAACACTGAAGCTTTCTTT. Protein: CASSPDRGNTEAFF.

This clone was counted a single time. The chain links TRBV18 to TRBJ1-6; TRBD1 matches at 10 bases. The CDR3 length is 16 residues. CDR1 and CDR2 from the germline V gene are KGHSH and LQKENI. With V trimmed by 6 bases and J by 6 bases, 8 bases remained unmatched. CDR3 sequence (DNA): TGTGCCAGCTCCCCCGGACAGGGGGGTGGTAATTCACCCCTCCACTTT. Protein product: CASSPGQGGGNSPLHF.

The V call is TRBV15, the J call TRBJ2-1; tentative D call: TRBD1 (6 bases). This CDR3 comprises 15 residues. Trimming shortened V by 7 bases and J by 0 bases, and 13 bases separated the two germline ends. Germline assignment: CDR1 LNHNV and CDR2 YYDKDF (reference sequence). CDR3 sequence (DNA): TGTGCCACCATTGGGGGCATGAGCTCCTACAATGAGCAGTTCTTC. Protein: CATIGGMSSYNEQFF.

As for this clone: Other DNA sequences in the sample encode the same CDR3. CDR3 amino acids: CASSLAGAVAEAFF. The CDR3 region has the DNA TGTGCCAGCAGCCTGGCGGGGGCGGTCGCTGAAGCTTTCTTT. This sequence joins TRBV7-2 and TRBJ1-1; D perhaps matches TRBD1 (6 bases). The length of the CDR3 is 14 residues. The V gene lost 5 bases and the J gene lost 6 bases, with 16 bases spanning the gap. From germline, CDR1 is SGHTA and CDR2 FQGNSA.

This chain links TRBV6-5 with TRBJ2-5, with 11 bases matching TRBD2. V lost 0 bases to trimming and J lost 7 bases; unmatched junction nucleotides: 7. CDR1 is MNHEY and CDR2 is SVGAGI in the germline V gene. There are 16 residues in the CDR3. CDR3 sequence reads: CASSYSTLAGGRTQYF. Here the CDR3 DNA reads TGTGCCAGCAGTTACTCAACCCTAGCGGGAGGTAGGACCCAGTACTTC.

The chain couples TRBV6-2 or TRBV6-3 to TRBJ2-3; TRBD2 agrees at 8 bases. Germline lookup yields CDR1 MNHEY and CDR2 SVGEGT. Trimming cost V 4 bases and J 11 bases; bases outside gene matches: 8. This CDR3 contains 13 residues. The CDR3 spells CASSSSPGGGQYF. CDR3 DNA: TGTGCCAGCAGTTCCAGTCCCGGGGGGGGGCAGTATTTT.

Written as DNA, the CDR3 is TGCAGCGTTGGGGGGGGACTCCGACTAGCGGCCGAGCAGTACTTC. It codes for CSVGGGLRLAAEQYF. The chain carries TRBV29-1 and TRBJ2-7; 9 nucleotides line up with TRBD2. The CDR3 loop spans 15 amino acids. Unmatched junction bases numbered 13, after V lost 4 bases and J lost 6 bases. Germline CDR1 reads SQVTM; CDR2 reads ANQGSEA.

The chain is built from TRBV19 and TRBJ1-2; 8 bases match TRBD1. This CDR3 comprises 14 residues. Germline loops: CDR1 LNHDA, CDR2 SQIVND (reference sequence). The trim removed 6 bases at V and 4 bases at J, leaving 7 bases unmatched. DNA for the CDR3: TGTGCCAGTAGCCTGGACAGGGAGGGCTATGGCTACACCTTC. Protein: CASSLDREGYGYTF. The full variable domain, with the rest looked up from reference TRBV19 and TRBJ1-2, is DGGITQSPKYLFRKEGQNVTLSCEQNLNHDAMYWYRQDPGQGLRLIYYSQIVNDFQKGDIAEGYSVSREKKESFPLTVTSAQKNPTAFYLCASSLDREGYGYTFGSGTRLTVV.

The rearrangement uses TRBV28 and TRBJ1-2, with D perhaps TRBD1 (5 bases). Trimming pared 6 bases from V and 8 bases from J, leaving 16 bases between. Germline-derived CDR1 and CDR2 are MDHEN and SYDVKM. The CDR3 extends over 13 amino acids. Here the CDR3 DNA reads TGTGCCAGCAGAGGGGCAGGGCTGGGAGGCTACACCTTC. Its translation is CASRGAGLGGYTF.

CDR3 amino acids: CASSRQGGQPQHF. The CDR3, as DNA: TGTGCCAGCAGCCGGCAGGGGGGTCAGCCCCAGCATTTT. The chain recombines TRBV9 with TRBJ1-5; 7 nucleotides line up with TRBD1. Germline CDR1 reads SGDLS; CDR2 reads YYNGEE. This CDR3 spans 13 amino acids. Trimming removed 4 bases from V and 6 bases from J; junction bases left unmatched: 4.

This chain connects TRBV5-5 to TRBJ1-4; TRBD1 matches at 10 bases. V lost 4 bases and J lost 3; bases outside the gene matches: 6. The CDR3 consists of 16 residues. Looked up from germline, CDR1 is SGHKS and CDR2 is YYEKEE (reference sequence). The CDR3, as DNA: TGTGCCAGCAGCCCCCGACAGGGGGCGGCTAATGAAAAACTGTTTTTT. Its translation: CASSPRQGAANEKLFF.

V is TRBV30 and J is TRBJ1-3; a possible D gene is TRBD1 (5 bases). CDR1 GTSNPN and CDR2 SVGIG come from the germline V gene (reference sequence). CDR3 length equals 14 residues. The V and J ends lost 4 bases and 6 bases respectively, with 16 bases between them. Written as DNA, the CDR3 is TGTGCCTGGACGGGTGGGCAGGGCGAAAACACCATATATTTT. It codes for CAWTGGQGENTIYF.

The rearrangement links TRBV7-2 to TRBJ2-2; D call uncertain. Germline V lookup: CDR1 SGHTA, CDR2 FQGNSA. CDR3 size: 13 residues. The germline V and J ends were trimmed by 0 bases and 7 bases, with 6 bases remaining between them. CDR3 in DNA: TGTGCCAGCAGCTTAGCGCGCGGCGGGGAGCTGTTTTTT. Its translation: CASSLARGGELFF.

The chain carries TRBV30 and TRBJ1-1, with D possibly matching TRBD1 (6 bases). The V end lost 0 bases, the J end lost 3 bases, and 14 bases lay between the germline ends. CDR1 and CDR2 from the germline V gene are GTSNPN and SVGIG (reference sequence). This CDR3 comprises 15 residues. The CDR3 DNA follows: TGTGCCTGGAGTGTACGGCTGGGGGCGGACACTGAAGCTTTCTTT. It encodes CAWSVRLGADTEAFF. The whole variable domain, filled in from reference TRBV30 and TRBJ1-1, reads SQTIHQWPATLVQPVGSPLSLECTVEGTSNPNLYWYRQAAGRGLQLLFYSVGIGQISSEVPQNLSASRPQDRQFILSSKKLLLSDSGFYLCAWSVRLGADTEAFFGQGTRLTVV.

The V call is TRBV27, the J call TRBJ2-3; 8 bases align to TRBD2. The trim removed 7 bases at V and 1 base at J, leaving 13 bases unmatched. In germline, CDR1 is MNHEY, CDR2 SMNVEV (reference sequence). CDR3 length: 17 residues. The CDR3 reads CASTAPWAAGGTDTQYF. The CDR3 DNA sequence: TGTGCCAGCACCGCCCCGTGGGCAGCGGGGGGCACAGATACGCAGTATTTT.

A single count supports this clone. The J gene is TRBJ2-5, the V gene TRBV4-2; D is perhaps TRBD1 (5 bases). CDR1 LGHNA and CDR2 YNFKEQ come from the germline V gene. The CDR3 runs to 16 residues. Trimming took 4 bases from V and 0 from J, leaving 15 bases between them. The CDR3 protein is CASSPLGQANQETQYF. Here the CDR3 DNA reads TGTGCCAGCAGCCCCCTGGGGCAGGCGAACCAAGAGACCCAGTACTTC.

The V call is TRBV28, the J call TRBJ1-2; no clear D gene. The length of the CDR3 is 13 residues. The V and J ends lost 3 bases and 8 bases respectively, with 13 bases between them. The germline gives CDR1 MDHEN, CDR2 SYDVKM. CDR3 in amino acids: CASSLTQRWGYTF. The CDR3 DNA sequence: TGTGCCAGCAGTTTGACTCAACGTTGGGGCTACACCTTC.

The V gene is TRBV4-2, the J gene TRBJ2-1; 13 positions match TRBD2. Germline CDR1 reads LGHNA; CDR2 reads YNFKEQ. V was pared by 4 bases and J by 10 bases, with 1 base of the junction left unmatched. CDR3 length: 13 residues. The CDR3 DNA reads TGTGCCAGCAGCCCGGGACTAGCGGGGGAGCAGTTCTTC. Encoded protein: CASSPGLAGEQFF.

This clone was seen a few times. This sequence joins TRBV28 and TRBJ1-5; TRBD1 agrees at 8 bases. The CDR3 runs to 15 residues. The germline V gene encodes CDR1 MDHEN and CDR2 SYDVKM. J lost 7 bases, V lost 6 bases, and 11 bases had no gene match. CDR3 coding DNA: TGTGCCAGCAGCCGCGGGACAGGAACGAGGCAGCCCCAGCATTTT. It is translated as CASSRGTGTRQPQHF.

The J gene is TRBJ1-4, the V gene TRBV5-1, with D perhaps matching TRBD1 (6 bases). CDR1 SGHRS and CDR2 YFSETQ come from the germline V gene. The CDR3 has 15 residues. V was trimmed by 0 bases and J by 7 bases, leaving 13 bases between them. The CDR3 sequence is CASSLAWGLGEKLFF. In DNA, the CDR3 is TGCGCCAGCAGCTTGGCCTGGGGGCTGGGTGAAAAACTGTTTTTT.

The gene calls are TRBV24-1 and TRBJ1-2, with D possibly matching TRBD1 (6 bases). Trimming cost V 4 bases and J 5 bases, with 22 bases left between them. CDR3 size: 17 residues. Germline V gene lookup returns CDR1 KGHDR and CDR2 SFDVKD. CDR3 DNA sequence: TGTGCCACCAGTGACCCCTCGGCAGGGGAAGGTGTGTATGGCTACACCTTC. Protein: CATSDPSAGEGVYGYTF.

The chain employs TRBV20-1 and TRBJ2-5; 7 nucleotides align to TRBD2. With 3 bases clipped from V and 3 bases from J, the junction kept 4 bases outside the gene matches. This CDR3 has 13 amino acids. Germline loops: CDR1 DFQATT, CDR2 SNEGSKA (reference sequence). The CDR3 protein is CSASWAGEETQYF. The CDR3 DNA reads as TGCAGTGCTAGTTGGGCGGGGGAAGAGACCCAGTACTTC.